These 21 T cell receptor beta chains originate from one sample sequenced in a study of tumor and adjacent non-tumor tissue in lung cancer (dated by TCRdb to 2016 to 2019). RNA was extracted from bulk unsorted tissue and checked for quality with a NanoDrop ND-1000 and an Agilent 2100. Libraries were prepared through multiplex PCR. The run used an Illumina HiSeq 2500. TCRbeta libraries were constructed through three rounds of nested PCR with primers (Table S4) according to protocols adapted from ARM-PCR. TCRdb handled the public reads itself, with Q25 trimming in fastp and clone calling in MiXCR, and kept productive beta chains. Every CDR3 protein is listed once, alongside the most common genes and DNA of its rows. Here the sample has 200,000 to 250,000 distinct CDR3 sequences; roughly 70% occur a single time. The ten largest clones capture approximately 25% of the sample. Material: lung tumor tissue. These receptors all come from a man aged 55 to 70 with non-small cell lung cancer.

As regards this clonotype: This may be a read error: a much more frequent sequence differs by one nucleotide. The chain has TRBV4-1 and TRBJ1-1; no clear D gene. V gave up 0 bases and J gave up 0 bases, with 8 bases separating them. Germline loops: CDR1 MGHRA, CDR2 YSYEKL. The CDR3 extends over 15 amino acids. CDR3 residues: CASSQEMTMNTEAFF. CDR3 DNA sequence: TGCGCCAGCAGCCAAGAAATGACAATGAACACTGAAGCTTTCTTT.

This clonotype was seen ten or more times. Germline and junction disagree at one end, which may indicate a read error. The chain employs TRBV20-1 and TRBJ1-1; D is uncertain. This CDR3 comprises 15 residues. Germline V gives CDR1 DFQATT, CDR2 SNEGSKA (reference sequence). CDR3 DNA: TGCAGTGCTCAAATATTTGGGGTAATGAACGCTGAAGCTTTCTTT. Residues: CSAQIFGVMNAEAFF.

With respect to this clonotype: A read error may explain this, as a much larger clone is one base away. The rearrangement uses TRBV12-3 or TRBV12-4 and TRBJ2-7; D gene ambiguous. Trimming took 7 bases from V and 1 from J, leaving 11 bases between them. The length of the CDR3 is 13 residues. In DNA form, the CDR3 reads TGTGCCAGCACTAATACGCAGTCCTACGAGCAGTACTTC. Encoded protein: CASTNTQSYEQYF.

The gene calls are TRBV20-1 and TRBJ2-7, with 7 positions matching TRBD1. Per the germline V gene, CDR1 is DFQATT and CDR2 is SNEGSKA (reference sequence). V lost 4 bases, J lost 3 bases, and 6 bases stayed unmatched. This CDR3 has 13 amino acids. The CDR3 DNA reads TGCAGTGCTACTAGTGCAGGGGGCTACGAGCAGTACTTC. This gives the protein CSATSAGGYEQYF.

This clonotype was picked up a small number of times. The junction departs from germline at one end; a sequencing error may be responsible. The genes are TRBV28 and TRBJ2-7; 11 nucleotides align to TRBD2. From germline, CDR1 is MDHEN and CDR2 SYDVKM. The length of the CDR3 is 14 residues. The CDR3 DNA reads TGTGCCAGCTCTACTAGCGGGAGCCACTACGAGCAGAACTTC. Its protein product is CASSTSGSHYEQNF.

The chain employs TRBV29-1 and TRBJ1-1; D is unclear. Deletions cut 5 bases from V and 0 bases from J, with 13 bases between. CDR3 length: 14 amino acids. Germline V gives CDR1 SQVTM, CDR2 ANQGSEA. Here the CDR3 DNA reads TGCAGCGTTCCCCGTGGGAGAGTGAACACTGAAGCTTTCTTT. This encodes CSVPRGRVNTEAFF.

Concerning this clonotype itself: The final CDR3 position lacks the conserved phenylalanine or tryptophan, pointing to a likely read error. This chain uses TRBV29-1 with TRBJ2-1; perhaps D is TRBD1 or TRBD2 (5 bases each). Germline V gene lookup returns CDR1 SQVTM and CDR2 ANQGSEA. The CDR3 is made up of 13 amino acids. CDR3 amino acids: CSVWGGRYNEQFL. DNA for the CDR3: TGTAGCGTTTGGGGCGGGCGCTACAATGAGCAGTTCTTG.

This clonotype turned up a few times. The chain uses TRBV20-1 and TRBJ2-5, with 9 bases identical to TRBD2. J gave up 5 bases and V 5 bases, and 9 bases lay outside the gene matches. This CDR3 is built from 14 residues. Per germline, CDR1 DFQATT and CDR2 SNEGSKA (reference sequence). The CDR3 is CSALSGRKSETQYF. The CDR3, as DNA: TGCAGTGCTTTAAGCGGGAGGAAGTCGGAGACCCAGTACTTC.

A few counts support this clonotype. This sequence joins TRBV5-6 and TRBJ2-7; the D gene is possibly TRBD1 (5 bases). The CDR3 is 14 residues long. With 5 bases removed from V and 0 bases from J, the gap between germline ends came to 12 bases. Germline V CDR1 and CDR2: SGHDT, YYEEEE. The CDR3 spells CASRSGQRSYEQYF. CDR3 DNA: TGTGCCAGCAGGTCTGGACAACGCTCCTACGAGCAGTACTTC.

On this clonotype itself: Mismatch with germline at one junction end may stem from a read error. The gene calls are TRBV11-2 and TRBJ1-1; 8 bases agree with TRBD1. Germline V CDR1 and CDR2: SGHAT, FQNNGV. The CDR3 has 14 residues. This chain's CDR3 is CASSFPGGRNESFF. The CDR3 coding sequence is TGTGCCAGTAGCTTTCCAGGGGGCAGGAATGAATCTTTCTTT. The whole variable domain, remainder taken from reference TRBV11-2 and TRBJ1-1, is EAGVAQSPRYKIIEKRQSVAFWCNPISGHATLYWYQQILGQGPKLLIQFQNNGVVDDSQLPKDRFSAERLKGVDSTLKIQPAKLEDSAVYLCASSFPGGRNESFFGQGTRLTVV.

V usage is TRBV28 and J usage is TRBJ2-3, with D possibly matching TRBD2 (6 bases). This CDR3 is built from 16 residues. Trimming left V 7 bases short and J 6 bases short, with 23 bases between. The germline V gene encodes CDR1 MDHEN and CDR2 SYDVKM. CDR3 nucleotides: TGTGCCAGCAATTCCCCTAAGGAGGGACGAGTGGATACGCAGTATTTT. It translates to CASNSPKEGRVDTQYF.

Points on this clonotype: The junction differs from germline at one of its ends, possibly a read error. This chain connects TRBV7-9 to TRBJ2-3; D is undetermined. Per germline, CDR1 SEHNR and CDR2 FQNEAQ (reference sequence). The CDR3 runs to 15 residues. The chain's CDR3 is CASSLSGLRTYTQYF. The CDR3 coding sequence is TGTGCCAGCAGCCTCTCCGGCCTTCGCACATATACGCAGTATTTT.

Turning to this clonotype: Given the absence of the conserved phenylalanine or tryptophan at the CDR3 end, a read error is likely. The chain uses TRBV20-1 and TRBJ1-1; D call uncertain. The CDR3 contains 13 residues. Germline V lookup: CDR1 DFQATT, CDR2 SNEGSKA (reference sequence). The V end was cut by 3 bases, the J end by 1 base, with 9 bases between. CDR3 region: CSARDGGNTEAFL. Written as DNA, the CDR3 is TGCAGTGCTAGGGATGGAGGGAACACTGAAGCTTTCCTT.

This clonotype was found a few times. The chain joins TRBV29-1 to TRBJ1-4, with D hard to call. CDR3 length equals 12 residues. Trimming cost V 6 bases and J 4 bases, with 9 bases left between them. The germline CDR1 and CDR2 sequences are SQVTM and ANQGSEA. The CDR3 DNA sequence: TGCAGCGTGCAGCGGGGTAATGAAAAACTGTTTTTT. As protein: CSVQRGNEKLFF.

Note on this clonotype: One junction end disagrees with the germline gene, perhaps due to a read error. This chain uses TRBV7-3 with TRBJ2-1, with a possible D match to TRBD2 (7 bases). CDR1 and CDR2 (germline): SGHTA, FQGTGA. The CDR3 extends over 15 amino acids. CDR3 coding DNA: TGTGCCAGCAGCCAACTAGCGAGGGGGTCCAATGAGCAATTCTTC. Protein sequence: CASSQLARGSNEQFF.

The chain carries TRBV20-1 and TRBJ2-5; D tentatively reads TRBD1 or TRBD2 (5 bases each). Trimming took off 7 bases at V and 4 bases at J, with 19 bases between the two ends. CDR1 is DFQATT and CDR2 is SNEGSKA in the germline V gene (reference sequence). This CDR3 region has 14 residues. CDR3 DNA: TGCAGTGTTCGAGGGTGGGGCCTGAGAGAGACCCAGTACTTC. Its translation is CSVRGWGLRETQYF.

This chain links TRBV11-2 with TRBJ2-6; the D is unclear. CDR3 size: 14 residues. Germline V lookup: CDR1 SGHAT, CDR2 FQNNGV. V lost 6 bases and J lost 17, with 23 bases in between. CDR3 residues: CASSPIFEANILTF. The DNA of the CDR3 is TGTGCCAGCAGTCCTATCTTTGAGGCCAACATCTTGACTTTC.

As to this clonotype: A read error is likely, as this CDR3 ends without the conserved phenylalanine or tryptophan. V usage is TRBV28 and J usage is TRBJ2-7; possible D gene TRBD1, 7 bases. The V gene's germline CDR1 is MDHEN and CDR2 SYDVKM. The CDR3 extends over 15 amino acids. CDR3 DNA sequence: TGTGCCATCAGTCCCGGGGGACAGAGCTCCTACGAGCAGTACCTC. Residues: CAISPGGQSSYEQYL.

The chain combines TRBV12-3 or TRBV12-4 with TRBJ2-4; unclear D gene. The CDR3 runs to 17 residues. V lost 5 bases to trimming and J lost 0 bases, with 17 bases between them. The CDR3 spells CASSPNRTVLAKNIQYF. For the CDR3, the DNA is TGTGCCAGCAGTCCGAACAGAACCGTACTAGCCAAAAACATTCAGTACTTC.

The rearrangement links TRBV7-9 to TRBJ1-1; D perhaps matches TRBD1 (6 bases). V was clipped by 7 bases and J by 1 base, with 13 bases between them. The CDR3 covers 14 residues. Germline CDR1 SEHNR, CDR2 FQNEAQ (reference sequence). CDR3 DNA: TGTGCCAGCACAGGGGCCCATTGGAACACTGAAGCTTTCTTT. This encodes CASTGAHWNTEAFF.

Notes on this clonotype: Relative to the germline gene, one junction end is altered; a read error may explain this. V gene TRBV6-5 combines with J gene TRBJ2-2; TRBD2 agrees at 10 bases. CDR3 length: 17 residues. Per the germline V gene, CDR1 is MNHEY and CDR2 is SVGAGI. DNA of the CDR3: TGTGCCAGCAGTTACTCTAGCGGGGGGTTGAACAACGGGGAGCTGTTTTTT. Amino acid sequence: CASSYSSGGLNNGELFF.